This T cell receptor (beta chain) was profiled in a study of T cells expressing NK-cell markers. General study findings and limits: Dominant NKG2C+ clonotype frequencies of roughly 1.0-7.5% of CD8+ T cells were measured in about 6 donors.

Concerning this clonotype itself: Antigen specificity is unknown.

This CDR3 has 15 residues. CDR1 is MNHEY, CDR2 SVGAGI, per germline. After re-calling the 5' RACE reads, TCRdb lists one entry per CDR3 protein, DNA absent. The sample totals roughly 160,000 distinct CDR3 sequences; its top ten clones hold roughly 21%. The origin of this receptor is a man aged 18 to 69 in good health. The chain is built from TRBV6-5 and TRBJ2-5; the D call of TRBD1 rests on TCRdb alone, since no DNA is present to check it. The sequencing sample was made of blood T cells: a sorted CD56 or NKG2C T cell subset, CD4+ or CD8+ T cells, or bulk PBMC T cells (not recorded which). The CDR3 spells CASSYRRAGGETQYF.